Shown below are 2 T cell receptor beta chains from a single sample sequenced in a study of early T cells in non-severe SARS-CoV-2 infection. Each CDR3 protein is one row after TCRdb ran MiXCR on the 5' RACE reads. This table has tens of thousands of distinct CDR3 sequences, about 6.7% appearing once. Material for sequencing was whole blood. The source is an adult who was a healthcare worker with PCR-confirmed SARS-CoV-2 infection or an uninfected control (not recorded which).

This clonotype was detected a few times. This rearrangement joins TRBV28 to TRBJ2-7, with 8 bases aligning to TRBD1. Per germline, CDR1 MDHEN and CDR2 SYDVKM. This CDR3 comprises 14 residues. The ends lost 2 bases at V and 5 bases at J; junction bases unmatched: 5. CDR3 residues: CASSLPQGVNEQYF. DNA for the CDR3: TGTGCCAGCAGTTTACCACAGGGGGTAAACGAGCAGTACTTC.

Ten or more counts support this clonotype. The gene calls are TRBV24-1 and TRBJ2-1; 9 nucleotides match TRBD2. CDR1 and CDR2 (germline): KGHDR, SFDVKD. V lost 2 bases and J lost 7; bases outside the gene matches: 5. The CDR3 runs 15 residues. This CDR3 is CATSDSSGRRNEQFF. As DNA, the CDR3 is TGTGCCACCAGTGATTCAAGCGGGAGGCGGAATGAGCAGTTCTTC.